The 25 T cell receptor beta chains below were found in one sample sequenced in a study of blood T cell repertoires in COVID-19. TCRdb's copy holds only in-frame clones and misses some; the assay was immunoSEQ multiplex PCR. The sample contains approximately 310,000 clones, 85% of which appear only once. The material sequenced was PBMCs or T cells enriched from blood (not recorded which). All receptors come from a woman aged 25 to 39 who had been exposed to COVID-19.

The chain carries TRBV11-1 and TRBJ2-7; tentatively, D is TRBD1 (6 bases). The CDR3 contains 12 residues. CDR1 SGHAT and CDR2 FQDESV come from the germline V gene (reference sequence). With 5 bases removed from V and 3 bases from J, the gap between germline ends came to 8 bases. CDR3 residues: CASSRDIYEQYF. In DNA, the CDR3 is TGTGCCAGCAGCCGGGACATCTACGAGCAGTACTTC.

This sequence joins TRBV24-1 and TRBJ1-2, with D unresolved. The CDR3 loop spans 15 amino acids. Germline CDR1 is KGHDR and CDR2 is SFDVKD. Trimming took off 0 bases at V and 8 bases at J, with 15 bases between the two ends. CDR3 amino acids: CATSDLDGSTDGYTF. In DNA form, the CDR3 reads TGTGCCACCAGTGATTTGGACGGCAGCACAGACGGCTACACCTTC.

This rearrangement joins TRBV30 to TRBJ2-2; 14 bases are a match to TRBD2. J lost 6 bases, V lost 0 bases, and 3 bases had no gene match. Germline CDR1 GTSNPN, CDR2 SVGIG (reference sequence). The CDR3 is 16 amino acids. CDR3 sequence: CAWSVGLAGGPGELFF. Written as DNA, the CDR3 is TGTGCCTGGAGTGTAGGACTAGCGGGAGGTCCCGGGGAGCTGTTTTTT.

CDR3 sequence reads: CASSIPILAGGRDTQYF. CDR3 DNA: TGTGCCAGCAGTATCCCTATTCTAGCGGGGGGGCGGGATACGCAGTATTTT. J is TRBJ2-3 and V is TRBV28; 12 bases align to TRBD2. The ends lost 5 bases at V and 6 bases at J; junction bases unmatched: 12. The germline V gene encodes CDR1 MDHEN and CDR2 SYDVKM. The CDR3 contains 17 residues.

The chain has TRBV28 and TRBJ1-3, with D perhaps TRBD1 (5 bases). Germline CDR1 is MDHEN and CDR2 is SYDVKM. This CDR3 spans 15 amino acids. V was trimmed by 6 bases and J by 6 bases, leaving 18 bases between them. The CDR3 region has the DNA TGTGCCAGCAGCCGCAGTGACAGTGACTCAAACACCATATATTTT. Translated, it gives CASSRSDSDSNTIYF.

The rearrangement joins TRBV19 to TRBJ2-2; 8 bases line up with TRBD2. The CDR3 length is 14 residues. CDR1 and CDR2 (germline): LNHDA, SQIVND (reference sequence). V trimming: 4 bases; J trimming: 3 bases; junction bases outside the gene matches: 1. CDR3 sequence: CASSNGGDTGELFF. CDR3 sequence (DNA): TGTGCCAGTAGTAACGGGGGGGACACCGGGGAGCTGTTTTTT.

This clone showed up just once. The chain combines TRBV7-2 with TRBJ1-4; TRBD1 aligns across 9 bases. The CDR3 totals 14 residues. Looked up from germline, CDR1 is SGHTA and CDR2 is FQGNSA. V shed 5 bases, J shed 8 bases, and the junction held 6 bases outside the gene matches. CDR3 in DNA: TGTGCCAGCAGCCCGGGACAGGGAAGGGAAAAACTGTTTTTT. Residues: CASSPGQGREKLFF.

Worth noting for this clone: A read error may account for a junction end that differs from germline. The rearrangement links TRBV7-7 to TRBJ2-1, with D possibly matching TRBD1 (5 bases). The CDR3 totals 14 residues. Germline loops: CDR1 SSHAT, CDR2 FNYEAQ (reference sequence). CDR3 sequence (DNA): TGTGCTAGCAGCTTGGAAGGGGCATACAATGAGCAGTTCTTC. Amino acids: CASSLEGAYNEQFF.

This rearrangement joins TRBV6-2 or TRBV6-3 to TRBJ2-7; the D is unclear. V was shortened by 3 bases and J by 5 bases, with 5 bases between the two germline ends. This CDR3 is built from 11 residues. The germline V gene has CDR1 MNHEY and CDR2 SVGEGT. Written as DNA, the CDR3 is TGTGCCAGCAGTTATTTTAACGAGCAGTACTTC. Its protein is CASSYFNEQYF.

This sequence joins TRBV5-5 and TRBJ1-5; a possible D gene is TRBD1 (6 bases). V was clipped by 0 bases and J by 3 bases, with 10 bases between them. Germline V gene data show CDR1 as SGHKS and CDR2 as YYEKEE (reference sequence). The length of the CDR3 is 15 residues. DNA of the CDR3: TGTGCCAGCAGCTTGGTGGACAGAATCAATCAGCCCCAGCATTTT. Its protein is CASSLVDRINQPQHF.

The sample holds one count of this clone. The CDR3 DNA reads as TGTGCCAGCATCGGGGCAGATACGCAGTATTTT. It codes for CASIGADTQYF. This rearrangement joins TRBV28 to TRBJ2-3; possibly TRBD2 for D (5 bases). Trimming removed 7 bases at V and 4 bases at J, with 6 bases between. The V gene's germline CDR1 is MDHEN and CDR2 SYDVKM. The CDR3 loop spans 11 amino acids.

The V call is TRBV6-5, the J call TRBJ2-1; 11 bases are shared with TRBD1. After removal of 2 bases from V and 7 bases from J, the junction contained 4 bases not matched to a gene. Germline lookup yields CDR1 MNHEY and CDR2 SVGAGI. The CDR3 sequence is 15 residues long. The CDR3: CASSYGDRGWNEQFF. CDR3 coding DNA: TGTGCCAGCAGTTACGGGGACAGGGGGTGGAATGAGCAGTTCTTC.

The chain is built from TRBV24-1 and TRBJ1-1; D unclear. V gave up 12 bases and J gave up 4 bases, with 17 bases separating them. This CDR3 has 13 amino acids. CDR1 is KGHDR and CDR2 is SFDVKD in the germline V gene. Here the CDR3 reads CAPLEGDGTEAFF. The CDR3 DNA follows: TGTGCCCCCCTGGAGGGCGATGGCACTGAAGCTTTCTTT.

The CDR3 DNA is TGCGCCAGCAGCCAGTTGGACAGGGCCGGTTCACCCCTCCACTTT. It encodes CASSQLDRAGSPLHF. The chain joins TRBV4-3 to TRBJ1-6; 8 bases line up with TRBD1. There are 15 residues in the CDR3. The V and J ends lost 3 bases and 9 bases, in that order; junction bases with no gene match: 7. The germline gives CDR1 LGHNA, CDR2 YSLEER.

The chain is built from TRBV7-3 and TRBJ2-3; D might be TRBD2 (6 bases). Germline CDR1 is SGHTA and CDR2 is FQGTGA. The CDR3 runs 16 residues. The V end lost 5 bases, the J end lost 8 bases, and 23 bases lay between the germline ends. CDR3 sequence reads: CASSPTGTGVRGTQYF. CDR3 in DNA: TGTGCCAGCAGCCCAACCGGGACTGGGGTCCGGGGTACGCAGTATTTT.

V gene TRBV5-1 combines with J gene TRBJ2-1; 8 positions match TRBD2. J lost 4 bases, V lost 8 bases, and 5 bases had no gene match. The CDR3 totals 13 residues. Germline assignment: CDR1 SGHRS and CDR2 YFSETQ. This chain's CDR3 is CASQASGYNEQFF. CDR3 coding DNA: TGCGCCAGTCAAGCTAGCGGGTACAATGAGCAGTTCTTC.

CDR3 in DNA: TGTGCCAGCAGCTTAACGGCAATAGCGGGGGACCCTAGCACAGATACGCAGTATTTT. It translates to CASSLTAIAGDPSTDTQYF. The chain couples TRBV11-2 to TRBJ2-3; 9 bases are shared with TRBD2. This CDR3 region has 19 residues. V dropped 2 bases and J dropped 0; count of bases not matched to a gene: 12. The V gene's germline CDR1 is SGHAT and CDR2 FQNNGV.

The CDR3: CASSLASTGDGGYTF. The CDR3 region has the DNA TGCGCCAGCAGCTTGGCTTCGACAGGGGATGGTGGCTACACCTTC. The chain combines TRBV5-1 with TRBJ1-2, with 8 bases lining up with TRBD1. There are 15 residues in the CDR3. Germline V gene lookup returns CDR1 SGHRS and CDR2 YFSETQ. Trimming at V came to 0 bases and at J to 7 bases, leaving 8 bases not matched to a gene.

J is TRBJ2-1 and V is TRBV21-1; TRBD2 was called by the table and not checked on the DNA. TRBV21-1 is recorded as a pseudogene. The CDR3 spans 17 residues. CDR3 region: CASSKDVGRESYNEQFF. In nucleotides, the CDR3 is TGTGCCAGCAGCAAAGATGTTGGGAGGGAGTCCTACAATGAGCAGTTCTTC.

This clone was seen a handful of times. CDR3 nucleotide sequence: TGTGCCAGCAAAGTGCAGGGATCTTTCTTT. This sequence encodes CASKVQGSFF. This chain joins TRBV2 and TRBJ1-1, with D possibly being TRBD1 (5 bases). V was shortened by 7 bases and J by 12 bases, with 12 bases between the two germline ends. The CDR3 is made up of 10 amino acids. Germline CDR1 reads SNHLY; CDR2 reads FYNNEI.

The chain recombines TRBV2 with TRBJ1-5, with 9 nucleotides matching TRBD1. Trimming removed 7 bases from V and 7 bases from J; junction bases left unmatched: 11. Germline CDR1 and CDR2: SNHLY and FYNNEI. The CDR3 loop spans 15 amino acids. CDR3 in DNA: TGTGCCAGCAAGGATGACAGGGGGACGGGCCAGCCCCAGCATTTT. Translation: CASKDDRGTGQPQHF.

The chain's CDR3 is CASSMEISLSGSGRFVSYNEQFF. In DNA, the CDR3 is TGTGCCAGCTCCATGGAAATCTCTTTATCGGGGAGCGGGCGGTTTGTTTCCTACAATGAGCAGTTCTTC. The chain employs TRBV18 and TRBJ2-1; a possible D gene is TRBD2 (6 bases). The germline gives CDR1 KGHSH, CDR2 LQKENI. The ends were cut back, 6 bases at V and 1 base at J, with 37 bases in the middle. The CDR3 runs 23 residues.

The genes are TRBV19 and TRBJ2-7; TRBD1 matches 9 bases. V dropped 3 bases and J dropped 2; count of bases not matched to a gene: 8. The CDR3 runs 16 residues. From germline, CDR1 is LNHDA and CDR2 SQIVND (reference sequence). Here the CDR3 DNA reads TGTGCCAGTAGTATGCGAGGGACAGGGAGTCCCTACGAGCAGTACTTC. Encoded protein: CASSMRGTGSPYEQYF.

The chain couples TRBV5-1 to TRBJ2-7, with no clear D. Trimming removed 0 bases from V and 7 bases from J, with 17 bases in between. CDR1 SGHRS and CDR2 YFSETQ come from the germline V gene. The CDR3 has 15 residues. The CDR3 nucleotides are TGCGCCAGCAGCTTGGATACAGTATCCTTTGGTGAGCAGTACTTC. It codes for CASSLDTVSFGEQYF.

This chain links TRBV28 with TRBJ1-3; 9 nucleotides match TRBD1. CDR1 is MDHEN, CDR2 SYDVKM, per germline. J lost 4 bases, V lost 5 bases, and 9 bases had no gene match. The CDR3 has 16 amino acids. The CDR3 loop reads CASSTPGQGFGNTIYF. CDR3 coding DNA: TGTGCCAGCAGTACGCCGGGACAGGGTTTCGGAAACACCATATATTTT.